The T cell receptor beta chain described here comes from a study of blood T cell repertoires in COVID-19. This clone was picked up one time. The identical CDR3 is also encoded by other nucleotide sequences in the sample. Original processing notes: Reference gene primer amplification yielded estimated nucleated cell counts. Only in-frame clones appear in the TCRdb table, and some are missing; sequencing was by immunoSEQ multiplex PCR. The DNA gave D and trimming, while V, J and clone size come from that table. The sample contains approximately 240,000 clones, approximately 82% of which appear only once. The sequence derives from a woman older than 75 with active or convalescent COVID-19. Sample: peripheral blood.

The chain's CDR3 is CASSFGGSSGNTIYF. DNA of the CDR3: TGTGCCAGCAGTTTCGGAGGGTCCTCTGGAAACACCATATATTTT. V usage is TRBV28 and J usage is TRBJ1-3; D gene uncertain. Per the germline V gene, CDR1 is MDHEN and CDR2 is SYDVKM. The CDR3 loop spans 15 amino acids. V was clipped by 3 bases and J by 0 bases, with 9 bases between them.